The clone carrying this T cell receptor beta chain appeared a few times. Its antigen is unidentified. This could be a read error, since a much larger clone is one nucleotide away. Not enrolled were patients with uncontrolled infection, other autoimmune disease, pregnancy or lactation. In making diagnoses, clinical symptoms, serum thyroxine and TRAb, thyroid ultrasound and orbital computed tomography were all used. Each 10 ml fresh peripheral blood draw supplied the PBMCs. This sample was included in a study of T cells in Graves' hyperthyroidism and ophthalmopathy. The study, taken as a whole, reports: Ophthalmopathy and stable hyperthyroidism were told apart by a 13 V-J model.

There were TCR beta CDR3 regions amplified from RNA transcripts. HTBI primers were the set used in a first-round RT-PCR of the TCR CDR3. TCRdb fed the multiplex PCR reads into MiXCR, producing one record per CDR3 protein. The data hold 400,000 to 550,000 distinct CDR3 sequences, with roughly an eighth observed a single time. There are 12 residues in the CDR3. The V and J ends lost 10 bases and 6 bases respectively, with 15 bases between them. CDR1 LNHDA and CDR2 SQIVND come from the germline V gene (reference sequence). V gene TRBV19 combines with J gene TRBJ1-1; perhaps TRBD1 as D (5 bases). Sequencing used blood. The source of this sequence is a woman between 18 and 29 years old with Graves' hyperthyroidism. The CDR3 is CATWGKRAEAFF. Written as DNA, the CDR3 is TGTGCCACCTGGGGCAAGAGGGCTGAAGCTTTCTTT.